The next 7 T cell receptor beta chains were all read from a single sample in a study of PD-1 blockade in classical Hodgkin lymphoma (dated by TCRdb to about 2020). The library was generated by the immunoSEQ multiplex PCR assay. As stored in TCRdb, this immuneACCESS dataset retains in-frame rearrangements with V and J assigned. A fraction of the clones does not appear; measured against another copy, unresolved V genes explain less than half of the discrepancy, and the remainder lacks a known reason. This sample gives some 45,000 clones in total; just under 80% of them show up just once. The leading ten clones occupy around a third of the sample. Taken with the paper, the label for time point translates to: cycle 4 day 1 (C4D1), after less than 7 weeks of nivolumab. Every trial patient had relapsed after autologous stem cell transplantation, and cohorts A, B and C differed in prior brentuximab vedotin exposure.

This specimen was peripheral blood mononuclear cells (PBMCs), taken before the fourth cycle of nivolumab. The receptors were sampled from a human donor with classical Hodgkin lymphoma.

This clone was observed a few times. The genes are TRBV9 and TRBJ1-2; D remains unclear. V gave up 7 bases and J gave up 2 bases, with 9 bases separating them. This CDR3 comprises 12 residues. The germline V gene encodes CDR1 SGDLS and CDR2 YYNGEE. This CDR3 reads CASGISNYGYTF. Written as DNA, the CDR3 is TGTGCCAGCGGGATCTCAAACTATGGCTACACCTTC. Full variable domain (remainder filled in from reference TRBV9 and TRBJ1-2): DSGVTQTPKHLITATGQRVTLRCSPRSGDLSVYWYQQSLDQGLQFLIQYYNGEERAKGNILERFSAQQFPDLHSELNLSSLELGDSALYFCASGISNYGYTFGSGTRLTVV.

The CDR3 is CASSPDRDGSPLHF. The CDR3 DNA reads as TGTGCCAGCTCACCGGACAGGGACGGTTCACCCCTCCACTTT. This sequence joins TRBV18 and TRBJ1-6; 8 bases match TRBD1. J gave up 9 bases and V 3 bases, and 4 bases lay outside the gene matches. The CDR3 loop spans 14 amino acids. Germline V gene lookup returns CDR1 KGHSH and CDR2 LQKENI.

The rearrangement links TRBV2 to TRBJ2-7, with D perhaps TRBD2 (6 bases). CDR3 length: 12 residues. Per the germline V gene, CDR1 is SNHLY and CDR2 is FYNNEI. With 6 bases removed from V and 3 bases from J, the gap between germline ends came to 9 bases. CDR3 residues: CASRRDGYEQYF. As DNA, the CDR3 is TGTGCCAGCAGGCGGGACGGCTACGAGCAGTACTTC.

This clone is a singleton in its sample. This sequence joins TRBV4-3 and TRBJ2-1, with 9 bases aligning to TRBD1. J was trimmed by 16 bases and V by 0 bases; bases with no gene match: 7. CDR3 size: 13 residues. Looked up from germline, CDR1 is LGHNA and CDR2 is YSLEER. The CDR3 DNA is TGCGCCAGCAGCCAAGACTGGGACAGGGTACGATTCTTC. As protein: CASSQDWDRVRFF.

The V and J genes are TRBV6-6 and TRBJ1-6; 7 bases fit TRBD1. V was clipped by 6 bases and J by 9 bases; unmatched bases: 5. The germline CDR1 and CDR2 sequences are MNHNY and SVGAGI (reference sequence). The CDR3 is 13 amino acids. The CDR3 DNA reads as TGTGCCAGCAGGGGGACAGTTGGTTCACCCCTCCACTTT. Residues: CASRGTVGSPLHF.

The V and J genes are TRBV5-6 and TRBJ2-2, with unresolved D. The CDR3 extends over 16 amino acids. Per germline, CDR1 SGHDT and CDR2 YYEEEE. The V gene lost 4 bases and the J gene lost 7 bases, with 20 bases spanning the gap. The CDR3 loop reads CASSRGWDSTVGELFF. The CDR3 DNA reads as TGTGCCAGCAGCCGTGGGTGGGATTCGACTGTCGGGGAGCTGTTTTTT.

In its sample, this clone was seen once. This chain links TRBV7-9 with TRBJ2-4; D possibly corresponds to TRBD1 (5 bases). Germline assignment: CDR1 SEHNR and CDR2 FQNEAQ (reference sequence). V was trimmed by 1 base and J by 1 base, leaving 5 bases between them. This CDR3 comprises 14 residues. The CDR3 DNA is TGTGCCAGCAGCTTAGAGGGGGCCAAAAACATTCAGTACTTC. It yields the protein CASSLEGAKNIQYF. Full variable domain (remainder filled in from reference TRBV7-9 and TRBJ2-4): DTGVSQNPRHKITKRGQNVTFRCDPISEHNRLYWYRQTLGQGPEFLTYFQNEAQLEKSRLLSDRFSAERPKGSFSTLEIQRTEQGDSAMYLCASSLEGAKNIQYFGAGTRLSVL.